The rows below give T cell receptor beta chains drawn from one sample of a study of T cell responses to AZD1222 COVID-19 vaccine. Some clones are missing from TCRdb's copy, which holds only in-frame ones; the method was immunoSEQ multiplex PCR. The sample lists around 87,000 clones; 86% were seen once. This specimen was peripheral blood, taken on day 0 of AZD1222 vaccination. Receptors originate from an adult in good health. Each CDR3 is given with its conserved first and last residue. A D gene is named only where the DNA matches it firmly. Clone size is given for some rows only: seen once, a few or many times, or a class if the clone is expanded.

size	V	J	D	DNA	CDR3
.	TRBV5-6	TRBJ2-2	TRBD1	TGTGCCAGCAGCTTGACCGGGACAGGGGGTACCGGGGAGCTGTTTTTT	CASSLTGTGGTGELFF
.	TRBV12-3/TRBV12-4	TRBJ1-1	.	TGTGCCAGCACGGGGCCCCTGAACACTGAAGCTTTCTTT	CASTGPLNTEAFF
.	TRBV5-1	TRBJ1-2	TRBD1	TGCGCCAGCAGCTTAGACAGGGGGCAAGGTGGCTACACCTTC	CASSLDRGQGGYTF
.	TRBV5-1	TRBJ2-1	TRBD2	TGCGCCAGCAGCTTGACCGGTCTAGCGGGGGGACTAGTGTTCTTC	CASSLTGLAGGLVFF
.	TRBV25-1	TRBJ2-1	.	TGTGCCAGCAGTGGGGGGAGAGGCTACAATGAGCAGTTCTTC	CASSGGRGYNEQFF
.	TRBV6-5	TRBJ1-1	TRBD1	TGTGCCAGCAGGTGGACAGGGATGAACACTGAAGCTTTCTTT	CASRWTGMNTEAFF
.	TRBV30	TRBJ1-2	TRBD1	TGTGCCTGGATTCCTCCGGGACAGGGTGACTATGGCTACACCTTC	CAWIPPGQGDYGYTF
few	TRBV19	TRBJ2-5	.	TGTGCCAGTAGTATTAGGTGGGGCCAAGAGACCCAGTACTTC	CASSIRWGQETQYF
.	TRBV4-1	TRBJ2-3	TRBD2	TGCGCCAGCAGCCAGGGTAGACTAGCGACTAGCACAGATACGCAGTATTTT	CASSQGRLATSTDTQYF
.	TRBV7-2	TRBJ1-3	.	TGTGCCAGCAGCTCTCGACAGGTCGGAAACACCATATATTTT	CASSSRQVGNTIYF
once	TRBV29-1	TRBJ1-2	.	TGCAGCGTTCGTCAGCCTCAGGTCTCGAGTAACTATGGCTACACCTTC	CSVRQPQVSSNYGYTF
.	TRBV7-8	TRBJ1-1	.	TGTGCCAGCAGCTTAGCGGCTAAGAACACTGAAGCTTTCTTT	CASSLAAKNTEAFF
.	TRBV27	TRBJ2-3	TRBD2	TGTGCCAGCTCGGGACTAGCGACAGCCGATACGCAGTATTTT	CASSGLATADTQYF
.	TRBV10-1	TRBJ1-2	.	TGCGCCAGCAGTGAGTCGGGAGTTCTCTATGGCTACACCTTC	CASSESGVLYGYTF
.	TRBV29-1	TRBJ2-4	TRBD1	TGCAGCGTGCTTCTACCGGGACAGGGGACCACAAGGAACATTCAGTACTTC	CSVLLPGQGTTRNIQYF
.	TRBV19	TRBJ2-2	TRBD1	TGTGCCAGTGGCAGGGACAGGAACACCGGGGAGCTGTTTTTT	CASGRDRNTGELFF
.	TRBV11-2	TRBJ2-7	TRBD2	TGTGCCAGCAGCTTTAGCGGGGGTGTCTCCTACGAGCAGTACTTC	CASSFSGGVSYEQYF
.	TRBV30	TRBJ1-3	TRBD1	TGTGCCTGGAGCCGAACCGGACAGGGCGACATATATTTT	CAWSRTGQGDIYF
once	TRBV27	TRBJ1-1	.	TGTGCCAGCAGTTTTCTACGGAACACTGAAGCTTTCTTT	CASSFLRNTEAFF
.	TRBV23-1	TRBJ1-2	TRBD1	TGCGCAAATGATGGACAGGGAAGGAACTATGGCTACACCTTC	CANDGQGRNYGYTF
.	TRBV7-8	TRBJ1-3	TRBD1	TGTGCCAGCAGTTTTGGGACAGGGAGGTACGGAAACACCATATATTTT	CASSFGTGRYGNTIYF
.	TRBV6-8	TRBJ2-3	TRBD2	TGTGCCAGCAGCCTCCCAAAGCGGGGAACTACTAGCACAGATACGCAGTATTTT	CASSLPKRGTTSTDTQYF
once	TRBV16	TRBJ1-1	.	TGTGCCAGCAGCCAATGGCAGGGGCTCGGGAACACTGAAGCTTTCTTT	CASSQWQGLGNTEAFF
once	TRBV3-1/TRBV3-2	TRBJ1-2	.	TGTGCCAGCAGCCAAGTCGGACAGCTTAACTATGGCTACACCTTC	CASSQVGQLNYGYTF
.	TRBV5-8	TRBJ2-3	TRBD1	TGTGCCAGCAGCTCCGGGACAGGAGCTACAGATACGCAGTATTTT	CASSSGTGATDTQYF
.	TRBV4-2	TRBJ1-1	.	TGTGCCAGCAGCCGCCCAGGACAGAAAGGCACTGAAGCTTTCTTT	CASSRPGQKGTEAFF
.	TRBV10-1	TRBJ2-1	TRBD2	TGCGCCAGCGGACCACGGGGGGGGAATGAGCAGTTCTTC	CASGPRGGNEQFF
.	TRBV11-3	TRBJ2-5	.	TGTGCCAGCAGCTTAGATTACGGGAGATGCGGGGAGACCCAGTACTTC	CASSLDYGRCGETQYF
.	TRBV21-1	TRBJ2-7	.	TGTGCCAGCAGCACCTACGAGCAGTACTTC	CASSTYEQYF
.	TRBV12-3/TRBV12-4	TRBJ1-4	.	TGTGCCAGCAGGGACCGGGAGTCTGAAAAACTGTTTTTT	CASRDRESEKLFF
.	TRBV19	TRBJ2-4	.	TGTGCCACCCAGGAGGGGGCTAGGAACATTCAGTACTTC	CATQEGARNIQYF
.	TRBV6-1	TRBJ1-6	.	TGTGCCAGCAGTGAACTCACAGTATCCTCACCCCTCCACTTT	CASSELTVSSPLHF
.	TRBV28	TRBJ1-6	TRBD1	TGTGCCAGCAGTTTATGGACAGGGCGGGCACCCCTCCACTTT	CASSLWTGRAPLHF
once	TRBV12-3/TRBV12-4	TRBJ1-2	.	TGTGCCAGCAAAGGGAATGGCTACACCTTC	CASKGNGYTF
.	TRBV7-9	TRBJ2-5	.	TGTGCCAGCAGCCGGGACTTCTTGCAAGAGACCCAGTACTTC	CASSRDFLQETQYF
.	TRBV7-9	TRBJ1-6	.	TGTGCCAGCAGCTTGGGGCATGAGAATTCACCCCTCCACTTT	CASSLGHENSPLHF
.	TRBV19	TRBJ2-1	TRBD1	TGTGCCAGTAAAAGGGACAGGGGGACTTACAATGAGCAGTTCTTC	CASKRDRGTYNEQFF
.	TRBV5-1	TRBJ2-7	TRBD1	TGCGCCAGCAGCTTGGAACCGGACAGGGGTGCCGAGCAGTACTTC	CASSLEPDRGAEQYF
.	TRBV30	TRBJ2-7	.	TGTGCCTGGAGTGTCGGATACGAGCAGTACTTC	CAWSVGYEQYF
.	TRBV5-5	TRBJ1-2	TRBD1	TGTGCCAGCAGCTTGGATACAGGGGGGGATGGCTACACCTTC	CASSLDTGGDGYTF